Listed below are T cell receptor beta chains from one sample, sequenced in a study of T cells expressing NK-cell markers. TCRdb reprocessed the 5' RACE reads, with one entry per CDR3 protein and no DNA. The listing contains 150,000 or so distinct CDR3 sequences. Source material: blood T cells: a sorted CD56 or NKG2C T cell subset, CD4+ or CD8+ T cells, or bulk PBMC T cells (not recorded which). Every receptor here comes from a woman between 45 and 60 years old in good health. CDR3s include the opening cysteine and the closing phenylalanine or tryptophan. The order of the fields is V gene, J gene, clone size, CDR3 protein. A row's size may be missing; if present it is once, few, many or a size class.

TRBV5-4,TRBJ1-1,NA,CASSPDFAGAFF
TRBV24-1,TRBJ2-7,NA,CATSDSGRYEQYF
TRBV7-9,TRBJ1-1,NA,CASSDTGGYTEAFF
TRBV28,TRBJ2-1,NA,CASRIGLNNEQFF
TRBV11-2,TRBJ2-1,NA,CASGAGEWANEQFF
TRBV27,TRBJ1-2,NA,CASSLWTGGPYGYTF
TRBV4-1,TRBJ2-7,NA,CASSQQQGYEQYF
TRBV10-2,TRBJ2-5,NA,CASTPRVVETQYF
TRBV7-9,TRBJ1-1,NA,CASSSHNRAEAFF
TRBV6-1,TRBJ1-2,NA,CASSEISGLNYGYTF
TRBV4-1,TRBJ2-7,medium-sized,CASSQGLAGSYEQYF
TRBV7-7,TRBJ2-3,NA,CASSYGQHSTDTQYF
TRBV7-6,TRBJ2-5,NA,CAVPLGDEETQYF
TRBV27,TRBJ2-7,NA,CASSSLSGTDPYEQYF
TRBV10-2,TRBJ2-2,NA,CASSESKQGASGELFF
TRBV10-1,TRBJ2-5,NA,CASSEREYQETQYF
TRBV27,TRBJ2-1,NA,CASQRLGLYNEQFF
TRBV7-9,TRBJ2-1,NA,CASSPPRGGILAGGPSEQFF
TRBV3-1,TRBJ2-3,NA,CASRGTGGTDTQYF
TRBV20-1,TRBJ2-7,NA,CSARKKNGIVIHEQYF
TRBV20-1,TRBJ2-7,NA,CSARDRGGRSGRYEQYF
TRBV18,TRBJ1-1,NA,CASSPGALVTEAFF
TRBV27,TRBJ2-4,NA,CASSLDWAGENIQYF
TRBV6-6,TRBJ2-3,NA,CASSQSAGIGDTQYF
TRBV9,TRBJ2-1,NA,CASSVGSNNNEQFF
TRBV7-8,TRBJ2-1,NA,CASSLLRGLVILDEQFF
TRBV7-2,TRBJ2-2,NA,CASTPNEGAGGELFF
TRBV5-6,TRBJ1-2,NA,CASITGGRAYGYTF
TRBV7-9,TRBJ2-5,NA,CASSRQETQYF
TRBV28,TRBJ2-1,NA,CASSYPLAGGPHNEQFF
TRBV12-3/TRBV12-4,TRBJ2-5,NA,CASSFETGWETQYF
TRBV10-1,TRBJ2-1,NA,CASSPDYLDEQFF
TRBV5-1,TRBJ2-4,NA,CASRPRAVAKNIQYF
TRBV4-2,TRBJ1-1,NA,CASSQVGMNTEAFF
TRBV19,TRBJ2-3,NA,CASTRTGDTDTQYF
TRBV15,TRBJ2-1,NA,CATGVVNEQFF
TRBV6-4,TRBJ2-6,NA,CASSGTSGSGANVLTF
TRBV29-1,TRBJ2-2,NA,CSVLAGVGELFF
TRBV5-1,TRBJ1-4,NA,CASSTAWDSANEKLFF
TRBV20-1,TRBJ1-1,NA,CSARDQQGRRAEAFF
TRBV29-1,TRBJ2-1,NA,CSVEGRGSSYNEQFF
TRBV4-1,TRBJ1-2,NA,CASSQGMAGYSYGYTF
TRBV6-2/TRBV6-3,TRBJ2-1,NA,CASSGLAGGNEQFF
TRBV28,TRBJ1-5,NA,CASSLSRGGNQPQHF
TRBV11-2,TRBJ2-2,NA,CASSLPEGVGGELFF
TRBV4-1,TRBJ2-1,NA,CASSQTLAGGYNEQFF
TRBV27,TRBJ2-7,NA,CASSGDTYEQYF
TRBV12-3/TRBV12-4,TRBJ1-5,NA,CASSAGGGNQPQHF
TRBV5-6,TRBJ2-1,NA,CASSGPGGAGSYNEQFF
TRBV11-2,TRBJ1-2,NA,CASSSTGTGGANTF
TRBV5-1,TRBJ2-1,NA,CASSLAYYNEQFF
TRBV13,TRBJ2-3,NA,CASSLVGREESTDTQYF
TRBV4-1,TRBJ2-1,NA,CASSHFLAGEVEQFF
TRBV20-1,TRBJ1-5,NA,CSAEDRYGGSNQPQHF
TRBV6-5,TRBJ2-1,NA,CASSYSTAENDEQFF
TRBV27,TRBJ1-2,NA,CASSYQGVYGYTF
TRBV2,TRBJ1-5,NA,CASRPGPFTRQPQHF
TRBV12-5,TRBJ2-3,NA,CASGLVRRWGTDTQYF
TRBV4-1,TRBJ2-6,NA,CASSQDPGRANVLTF